The 23 T cell receptor beta chains below come from one sample, sequenced in a study of T cells in women clearing cervical HPV infection (dated by TCRdb to the late 2010s). Libraries came from the immunoSEQ multiplex PCR assay. Imported from immuneACCESS, the table was reduced by TCRdb to in-frame sequences with V and J called. These copies leave out some clones; in studies compared against another copy, an unresolved V gene accounts for under half, and the cause of the remainder is not known. This sample's table has entries for roughly 37,000 clones. The ten largest clonotypes hold roughly 6% of the sample. Sequences were obtained from blood buffy coat. Receptors originate from a woman between 18 and 70 years old with a cervical HPV16 infection that either progressed to CIN3+ or cleared (not recorded which).

A remark on this clone: Read sequence stops 3 residues before the CDR3 end, and the germline J gene provides the missing end. The identical CDR3 is also encoded by other nucleotide sequences in the sample. This rearrangement joins TRBV18 to TRBJ2-7, with TRBD2 as a possible D gene (5 bases). The V and J ends lost 4 bases and 4 bases respectively, with 11 bases between them. Germline loops: CDR1 KGHSH, CDR2 LQKENI. The CDR3 runs to 13 residues. This chain's CDR3 is CASSLPGGYEQYF. CDR3 DNA, as far as it was read: TGTGCCAGCTCACTCCCAGGCGGGTACGAG.

This CDR3 is CASSLNTGDAGELFF. CDR3 DNA (partial): TGTGCCAGCAGCTTAAATACAGGGGATGCCGGGGAG. V gene TRBV11-2 combines with J gene TRBJ2-2, with 7 bases identical to TRBD1. The CDR3 end lies 3 residues beyond the end of the read and is filled in from the germline J gene. The germline gives CDR1 SGHAT, CDR2 FQNNGV. Germline trimming cut 2 bases from V and 6 bases from J; bases unmatched to any gene: 6. The CDR3 consists of 15 residues.

A word on this clone: The read ends 3 residues shy of where the CDR3 ends; the end is completed using the germline J gene. V and J are TRBV4-1 and TRBJ2-2; maybe TRBD1 (5 bases). The CDR3 has 16 residues. Deletions cut 2 bases from V and 5 bases from J, with 15 bases between. Germline CDR1 MGHRA, CDR2 YSYEKL. The CDR3 DNA, read in part, is TGCGCCAGCAGCCAATACCTTGGGGCCTATACCGGGGAG. This translates into CASSQYLGAYTGE. The entire CDR3 reads CASSQYLGAYTGELFF.

Notes on this clone: The CDR3 end is not reached by the read, which stops 3 residues before it; the germline J gene fills it in. This chain uses TRBV5-6 with TRBJ1-2; 10 positions match TRBD1. The CDR3 totals 15 residues. Germline CDR1 reads SGHDT; CDR2 reads YYEEEE. The CDR3 here is CATIVRGQGKGGYTF. The CDR3 bases that were read are TGTGCCACCATCGTCAGGGGACAGGGGAAGGGAGGC.

For this clone: The read gets to within 3 residues of the CDR3 end, and the germline J gene fills in the rest. The rearrangement links TRBV7-9 to TRBJ2-5, with 9 bases aligning to TRBD2. J was trimmed by 5 bases and V by 8 bases; bases with no gene match: 3. The CDR3 sequence is 12 residues long. Looked up from germline, CDR1 is SEHNR and CDR2 is FQNEAQ (reference sequence). The CDR3 protein is CASSRGGETQYF. The covered CDR3 bases are TGTGCCAGCTCGCGGGGGGGGGAGACC.

Turning to this clone: The sequenced fragment ends 3 residues before the CDR3 boundary, so the rest is inferred from the germline J gene. The gene calls are TRBV6-2 or TRBV6-3 and TRBJ1-2, with D perhaps matching TRBD1 (6 bases). V was trimmed by 6 bases and J by 3 bases, leaving 14 bases between them. CDR1 and CDR2 from the germline V gene are MNHEY and SVGEGT. There are 14 residues in the CDR3. The CDR3: CASRLTQGYYGYTF. The part of the CDR3 DNA that was read is TGTGCCAGCAGGCTTACACAGGGCTACTATGGC.

On this clone itself: The CDR3 end falls 3 residues outside the read, so it is completed with the germline J gene. The V call is TRBV7-2, the J call TRBJ2-7, with TRBD2 matching over 7 bases. This CDR3 spans 14 amino acids. Germline V gives CDR1 SGHTA, CDR2 FQGNSA. V lost 4 bases and J lost 6; bases outside the gene matches: 9. The CDR3 spells CASSSQRDIGEQYF. The covered CDR3 bases are TGTGCCAGCAGCTCTCAGCGGGATATAGGCGAG.

Remarks on this clone: The read falls 3 residues short of the CDR3 end, and the missing part is taken from the germline J gene. The chain recombines TRBV29-1 with TRBJ1-1; tentatively, D is TRBD1 (5 bases). This CDR3 has 11 amino acids. V was cut by 7 bases and J by 1 base, with 7 bases left in between. Germline V lookup: CDR1 SQVTM, CDR2 ANQGSEA. The CDR3 spells CSAGQNTEAFF. The CDR3 DNA, read in part, is TGCAGCGCCGGACAGAACACTGAA. Full variable domain (outside the CDR3, taken from reference TRBV29-1 and TRBJ1-1): SAVISQKPSRDICQRGTSLTIQCQVDSQVTMMFWYRQQPGQSLTLIATANQGSEATYESGFVIDKFPISRPNLTFSTLTVSNMSPEDSSIYLCSAGQNTEAFFGQGTRLTVV.

Comment on this clone: The read terminates 3 residues before the CDR3 end, so the remaining end is supplied by the germline J gene. The chain couples TRBV20-1 to TRBJ1-1; D uncertain. This CDR3 is 13 amino acids long. The V gene lost 0 bases and the J gene lost 3 bases, with 8 bases spanning the gap. Germline V gene sequence: CDR1 DFQATT, CDR2 SNEGSKA (reference sequence). Partial CDR3 DNA: TGCAGTGCTAGAGATTGGAGGGACACTGAA. Its translation is CSARDWRDTE. The whole CDR3 sequence is CSARDWRDTEAFF.

CDR3 sequence reads: CASSLSVWGGRTKNIQYF. The covered CDR3 bases are TGCGCCAGCAGCTTGTCGGTTTGGGGGGGCAGGACCAAAAACATT. The chain links TRBV5-1 to TRBJ2-4, with a tentative D call TRBD2 (7 bases). The DNA ends 3 residues before the CDR3 does, and the rest of the CDR3 is filled in from the germline J gene. The CDR3 covers 18 residues. The germline CDR1 and CDR2 sequences are SGHRS and YFSETQ. V dropped 1 base and J dropped 2 bases, with 19 bases sitting between them.

Remarks on this clone: The DNA ends 3 residues before the CDR3 does, and the rest of the CDR3 is filled in from the germline J gene. The genes are TRBV5-1 and TRBJ2-3, with 11 bases matching TRBD2. The CDR3 spans 16 residues. Germline V gene sequence: CDR1 SGHRS, CDR2 YFSETQ. Unmatched junction bases numbered 4, after V lost 3 bases and J lost 1 base. The CDR3 sequence is CASSWMGLAGTDTQYF. CDR3 bases read: TGCGCCAGCAGCTGGATGGGACTAGCGGGCACAGATACG.

A remark on this clone: The sequenced fragment ends 3 residues before the CDR3 boundary, so the rest is inferred from the germline J gene. V usage is TRBV5-1 and J usage is TRBJ1-3, with a possible D match to TRBD1 (6 bases). Germline loops: CDR1 SGHRS, CDR2 YFSETQ. V lost 4 bases, J lost 5 bases, and 16 bases lay in between. This CDR3 region has 15 residues. Partial CDR3 DNA: TGCGCCAGCAGCCCCTCCCAGGACAGACGAAACACC. Encoded protein: CASSPSQDRRNT. In full, the CDR3 is CASSPSQDRRNTIYF.

Worth noting for this clone: The sequence runs out 3 residues before the end of the CDR3; the remainder is reconstructed from the germline J gene. The chain combines TRBV19 with TRBJ1-2, with 9 bases lining up with TRBD1. From germline, CDR1 is LNHDA and CDR2 SQIVND (reference sequence). This CDR3 is built from 15 residues. CDR3 region: CASSIAGTGFYDYTF. The CDR3 DNA, read in part, is TGTGCCAGTAGTATAGCCGGGACAGGGTTCTACGAC.

A word on this clone: The observed sequence ends 3 residues before the CDR3 terminus, with the missing tail filled in from the germline J gene. The V gene is TRBV10-1, the J gene TRBJ2-1, with TRBD1 as a possible D gene (6 bases). Looked up from germline, CDR1 is WNHNN and CDR2 is SYGVQD (reference sequence). This CDR3 is 14 amino acids long. Between the trimmed V and J ends, which lost 8 bases and 2 bases, there was a span of 13 bases. CDR3 bases read: TGCGCCAGCGCCGGACAGAGCCCCTACAATGAG. Amino acids: CASAGQSPYNE. The full CDR3 reads CASAGQSPYNEQFF.

In the case of this clone: The read falls 3 residues short of the CDR3 end, and the missing part is taken from the germline J gene. V gene TRBV19 combines with J gene TRBJ1-5, with unresolved D. Trimming removed 1 base at V and 5 bases at J, with 3 bases between. From germline, CDR1 is LNHDA and CDR2 SQIVND (reference sequence). The CDR3 is 12 amino acids. CDR3 DNA (partial): TGTGCCAGTAGTATAGCCGATCAGCCC. Protein: CASSIADQP. The whole CDR3 region reads CASSIADQPQHF.

With respect to this clone: The CDR3 is cut off 3 residues early in the read; its end comes from the germline J gene. The chain has TRBV24-1 and TRBJ2-5; 9 bases match TRBD1. This CDR3 contains 15 residues. Germline CDR1 reads KGHDR; CDR2 reads SFDVKD. V lost 3 bases and J lost 1; bases outside the gene matches: 2. The CDR3 DNA, read in part, is TGTGCCACCAGTGATGCGGGACAGGGCCAAGAGACC. This translates into CATSDAGQGQET. The CDR3 in full is CATSDAGQGQETQYF.

On this clone itself: The read terminates 3 residues ahead of where the CDR3 ends, so the germline J gene completes it. The chain couples TRBV19 to TRBJ2-7; D unclear. The CDR3 length is 13 residues. Trimming left V 6 bases short and J 4 bases short, with 13 bases between. Germline V gene data show CDR1 as LNHDA and CDR2 as SQIVND (reference sequence). Partial CDR3 DNA: TGTGCCAGTAGCCTAGAGAGCCGGTACGAG. It encodes CASSLESRYE. The full CDR3 reads CASSLESRYEQYF. Full variable domain (missing parts from reference TRBV19 and TRBJ2-7): DGGITQSPKYLFRKEGQNVTLSCEQNLNHDAMYWYRQDPGQGLRLIYYSQIVNDFQKGDIAEGYSVSREKKESFPLTVTSAQKNPTAFYLCASSLESRYEQYFGPGTRLTVT.

About this clone: Sequencing ends 3 residues short of the CDR3 end; the germline J gene provides the rest. The V and J genes are TRBV2 and TRBJ1-5, with D perhaps matching TRBD1 (6 bases). Germline lookup yields CDR1 SNHLY and CDR2 FYNNEI. The CDR3 length is 14 residues. Incomplete CDR3 DNA: TGTGCCAGCAGAGTGGGTCGGGGGGCGGATCCC. The encoded protein is CASRVGRGADP. The entire CDR3 sequence reads CASRVGRGADPQHF.

In the case of this clone: The read falls 3 residues short of the CDR3 end, and the missing part is taken from the germline J gene. The chain recombines TRBV20-1 with TRBJ1-2; D gene ambiguous. Germline V gene lookup returns CDR1 DFQATT and CDR2 SNEGSKA (reference sequence). This CDR3 contains 14 residues. The CDR3 DNA, read in part, is TGCAGTGCTGACTTTAGCGGGAGGCGTTACGAC. It yields the protein CSADFSGRRYD. The CDR3 as a whole reads CSADFSGRRYDYTF.

Comments on this clone: The read terminates 3 residues before the CDR3 end, so the remaining end is supplied by the germline J gene. The rearrangement joins TRBV30 to TRBJ2-7; D might be TRBD1 (6 bases). Deletions cut 0 bases from V and 4 bases from J, with 16 bases between. This CDR3 has 15 residues. Germline lookup yields CDR1 GTSNPN and CDR2 SVGIG (reference sequence). CDR3 DNA (partial): TGTGCCTGGAGTGTACTGGGGGCGTCTAGGTACGAG. Amino acid sequence: CAWSVLGASRYE. The entire CDR3 protein is CAWSVLGASRYEQYF.

Of note for this clone: The DNA ends 3 residues before the CDR3 does, and the rest of the CDR3 is filled in from the germline J gene. The chain couples TRBV7-2 to TRBJ2-5, with 7 bases that match TRBD1. V shed 4 bases and J 5 bases; nucleotides not matched to a gene: 7. Germline CDR1 reads SGHTA; CDR2 reads FQGNSA. The CDR3 spans 14 residues. The CDR3 sequence is CASSYWGQSETQYF. The part of the CDR3 DNA that was read is TGTGCCAGCAGCTACTGGGGACAGTCTGAGACC.

A note on this clone: From the germline J gene comes the end of the CDR3, since the read stops 3 residues before it. The chain combines TRBV7-3 with TRBJ1-2, with TRBD1 matching 7 bases. Germline V gene sequence: CDR1 SGHTA, CDR2 FQGTGA. There are 14 residues in the CDR3. The CDR3: CASSLGDRAGGYTF. CDR3 bases read: TGTGCCAGCAGTCTGGGAGACAGGGCAGGAGGC.

Notes on this clone: Mismatch with germline at one junction end may stem from a read error. The read ends 3 residues before the CDR3 terminus; that terminus is restored from the germline J gene. At the DNA level, this CDR3 is encoded by other sequences in the same sample as well. The chain links TRBV5-3 to TRBJ1-3; D unresolved. TRBV5-3 falls under the ORF class, with uncertain function. The CDR3 loop spans 18 amino acids. The CDR3 region is CARSPSVGSQSSGNTIYF. The DNA read from the CDR3 is TGTGCCAGAAGCCCCAGTGTGGGCAGCCAAAGCTCTGGAAACACG.